The entry below describes one T cell receptor beta chain. CDR1 and CDR2 (germline): LNHDA, SQIVND (reference sequence). The V and J ends lost 4 bases and 1 base, in that order; junction bases with no gene match: 3. The CDR3 totals 16 residues. The sample belongs to a study of T cells in Graves' hyperthyroidism and ophthalmopathy. Study-wide background: Peripheral blood was secured at the point of initial diagnosis, before any treatment.

Authors of the study amplified TCR beta CDR3 regions from RNA transcripts. In the first-round RT-PCR of the TCR CDR3, the HTBI primer set was used. One entry per CDR3 protein results from TCRdb running MiXCR on the multiplex PCR reads. The sample has 500,000 to 550,000 distinct CDR3 sequences, approximately 20% seen once. PBMCs were obtained from roughly 10 ml fresh peripheral blood. This sequence originates from a man aged 35-49 years with Graves' ophthalmopathy. The chain combines TRBV19 with TRBJ2-1; 11 bases line up with TRBD2. The sample taken for sequencing was blood. CDR3 residues: CASSTVAGGSYNEQFF. The CDR3 region has the DNA TGTGCCAGTAGTACCGTAGCGGGAGGGTCCTACAATGAGCAGTTCTTC.